The rows below give T cell receptor beta chains drawn from one sample of a study of shared clonotypes between healthy human individuals. Some clones are missing from TCRdb's copy, which holds only in-frame ones; the method was immunoSEQ multiplex PCR. The data hold roughly 480,000 clones, with 79% observed a single time. The specimen was PBMCs. Receptors were obtained from a middle-aged woman in good health. Some clones in this sample may be carry-over from other donors' samples. The CDR3 runs from the conserved cysteine through the conserved F or W. Fields, in order: D gene, clone size, V gene, J gene, CDR3 DNA, CDR3 protein. D genes are given only for firm matches. The size entry is marked missing in some rows and otherwise reads once, few, many or a size class.

>.|.|TRBV7-9|TRBJ2-7
TGTGCCAGCAGCGGCACAGGGTACGAGCAGTACTTC
CASSGTGYEQYF
>.|.|TRBV11-2|TRBJ1-1
TGTGCCAGCAGCTTTTGGGGGCCCGTTTACACTGAAGCTTTCTTT
CASSFWGPVYTEAFF
>.|.|TRBV21-1|TRBJ1-2
TGTGCCAGCAGCAAAGTCGGCGGAGTCTATGGCTACACCTTC
CASSKVGGVYGYTF
>TRBD2|.|TRBV5-1|TRBJ2-7
TGCGCCAGCAGCCCCGATGCTAGCGGGAGCGGTGACTACGAGCAGTACTTC
CASSPDASGSGDYEQYF
>.|.|TRBV7-3|TRBJ1-2
TGTGCCAGCAGCATAACAGGAGTAGGCTATGGCTACACCTTC
CASSITGVGYGYTF
>.|.|TRBV29-1|TRBJ1-1
TGCAGCGTTCAAGGTCAGGCGAACACTGAAGCTTTCTTT
CSVQGQANTEAFF
>TRBD1|.|TRBV27|TRBJ2-7
TGTGCCAGCGGGGTAAGACAGGGTCCCTACGAGCAGTACTTC
CASGVRQGPYEQYF
>.|few|TRBV7-8|TRBJ2-3
TGTGCCAGCAGCTTAGGGGTCCCACTATGGGCGCAGTATTTT
CASSLGVPLWAQYF
>.|.|TRBV30|TRBJ2-5
TGTGCCTGGAGCCCGGCCCAAGAGACCCAGTACTTC
CAWSPAQETQYF
>.|.|TRBV7-8|TRBJ1-5
TGTGCCAGCAGCTCAACCGGGGGGGATCAGCCCCAGCATTTT
CASSSTGGDQPQHF
>.|.|TRBV18|TRBJ2-5
TGTGCCAGCTCACCAACGCCCGGGTTAGAGGTGGAGACCCAGTACTTC
CASSPTPGLEVETQYF